The 32 T cell receptor beta chains listed next were all sequenced from one sample in a study of cytomegalovirus exposure and HLA in healthy donors. The PCR made use of 60 Vbeta and 13 Jbeta primers. Clones were sequenced by immunoSEQ multiplex PCR, and TCRdb holds only the in-frame ones, with some missing. The table shows some 180,000 clones, with around a tenth occurring only once. The source material was PBMCs. All receptors come from a woman aged 30 to 39 in good health and CMV-seropositive.

The rearrangement joins TRBV6-5 to TRBJ2-7; weak D call: TRBD2 (5 bases). Germline values: CDR1 MNHEY, CDR2 SVGAGI. The CDR3 covers 15 residues. With 0 bases removed from V and 2 bases from J, the gap between germline ends came to 11 bases. The DNA for the CDR3 is TGTGCCAGCAGTTACTCGATTAACGGGGCCTACGAGCAGTACTTC. As protein: CASSYSINGAYEQYF.

The chain links TRBV9 to TRBJ2-3; D is unclear. Between the trimmed V and J ends, which lost 0 bases and 4 bases, there was a span of 6 bases. Germline lookup yields CDR1 SGDLS and CDR2 YYNGEE. The CDR3 is made up of 13 amino acids. CDR3: CASSVDKSDTQYF. CDR3 DNA sequence: TGTGCCAGCAGCGTAGACAAATCAGATACGCAGTATTTT.

The chain recombines TRBV18 with TRBJ2-2; maybe TRBD2 (5 bases). The CDR3 totals 15 residues. Germline V lookup: CDR1 KGHSH, CDR2 LQKENI. V was pared by 4 bases and J by 1 base, with 10 bases between. This CDR3 is CASSQYGGNTGELFF. CDR3 in DNA: TGTGCCAGCTCACAATACGGAGGGAACACCGGGGAGCTGTTTTTT.

The V and J genes are TRBV6-5 and TRBJ2-1; D is possibly TRBD1 (5 bases). Trimming removed 0 bases at V and 10 bases at J, with 16 bases between. The CDR3 covers 15 residues. Germline V gene sequence: CDR1 MNHEY, CDR2 SVGAGI. CDR3 nucleotide sequence: TGTGCCAGCAGTTACTCTAAGCTTGGGGCACGCGAGCAGTTCTTC. This sequence encodes CASSYSKLGAREQFF.

This clone was observed a handful of times. The chain employs TRBV4-1 and TRBJ2-1; TRBD1 matches at 12 bases. This CDR3 is built from 17 residues. After removal of 5 bases from V and 2 bases from J, the junction contained 7 bases not matched to a gene. CDR1 and CDR2 from the germline V gene are MGHRA and YSYEKL. The CDR3 DNA reads as TGCGCCAGCAGCACCCGGGACAGGGGGCTTCCCTACAATGAGCAGTTCTTC. Amino acids: CASSTRDRGLPYNEQFF.

V gene TRBV5-8 combines with J gene TRBJ2-3; TRBD1 is a possible D gene (6 bases). Germline values: CDR1 SGHTS, CDR2 YDEGEE. The CDR3 consists of 16 residues. The germline V and J ends were trimmed by 3 bases and 2 bases, with 16 bases remaining between them. As DNA, the CDR3 is TGTGCCAGCAGCTCCCGAACAGGGCCCTCCACAGATACGCAGTATTTT. This codes for CASSSRTGPSTDTQYF.

This clone was seen a few times. The same CDR3 also results from other DNA sequences found in this sample. V and J are TRBV9 and TRBJ2-7, with TRBD1 matching 8 bases. J was trimmed by 3 bases and V by 2 bases; bases with no gene match: 4. The germline V gene encodes CDR1 SGDLS and CDR2 YYNGEE. This CDR3 has 14 residues. CDR3 sequence (DNA): TGTGCCAGCAGCGTCGGACAGGGTGGCTACGAGCAGTACTTC. Translated, it gives CASSVGQGGYEQYF.

This clone came up a few times. The chain joins TRBV2 to TRBJ1-1; 12 bases map to TRBD1. CDR3 length: 15 amino acids. The ends lost 3 bases at V and 6 bases at J; junction bases unmatched: 5. The germline gives CDR1 SNHLY, CDR2 FYNNEI. CDR3 sequence: CASSEWGQGASEAFF. CDR3 DNA sequence: TGTGCCAGCAGTGAGTGGGGACAGGGGGCCTCTGAAGCTTTCTTT. The full variable domain, with the rest looked up from reference TRBV2 and TRBJ1-1, is EPEVTQTPSHQVTQMGQEVILRCVPISNHLYFYWYRQILGQKVEFLVSFYNNEISEKSEIFDDQFSVERPDGSNFTLKIRSTKLEDSAMYFCASSEWGQGASEAFFGQGTRLTVV.

The chain carries TRBV14 and TRBJ2-7, with D unclear. The CDR3 is 18 amino acids. Trimming shortened V by 0 bases and J by 2 bases, and 20 bases separated the two germline ends. Germline assignment: CDR1 SGHDN and CDR2 FVKESK. The CDR3 spells CASSQDRPTWAPPYEQYF. CDR3 nucleotide sequence: TGTGCCAGCAGCCAAGATCGGCCCACGTGGGCCCCCCCCTACGAGCAGTACTTC.

This clone came up a few times. The chain links TRBV28 to TRBJ1-5; D is perhaps TRBD1 (6 bases). The V gene's germline CDR1 is MDHEN and CDR2 SYDVKM. This CDR3 is built from 16 residues. V was clipped by 3 bases and J by 1 base, with 13 bases between them. The CDR3, as DNA: TGTGCCAGCAGTTTTGGGGGGGCGCGGAGCAATCAGCCCCAGCATTTT. Translating gives CASSFGGARSNQPQHF.

The chain recombines TRBV4-1 with TRBJ2-3; TRBD1 is a possible D gene (5 bases). CDR1 and CDR2 from the germline V gene are MGHRA and YSYEKL. CDR3 length equals 18 residues. V lost 0 bases and J 9 bases, leaving 25 bases between the germline ends. In DNA form, the CDR3 reads TGCGCCAGCAGCCAAGAGCCCTCACGGTGGGGAAAAGCAGGGACGCAGTATTTT. Encoded protein: CASSQEPSRWGKAGTQYF.

This clone was counted only a few times. This chain links TRBV29-1 with TRBJ2-1; 9 bases are a match to TRBD1. Germline CDR1 and CDR2: SQVTM and ANQGSEA. This CDR3 spans 13 amino acids. V shed 8 bases and J 5 bases; nucleotides not matched to a gene: 7. The CDR3 DNA follows: TGCAGCATTCGGGACAGGGCAAACAATGAGCAGTTCTTC. Translation: CSIRDRANNEQFF.

This clone came up a few times. This chain joins TRBV10-3 and TRBJ2-5; 8 bases line up with TRBD1. CDR1 and CDR2 (germline): ENHRY, SYGVKD. J gave up 5 bases and V 3 bases, and 8 bases lay outside the gene matches. The CDR3 totals 15 residues. The DNA of the CDR3 is TGTGCCATCAGTGATTCCACAGGGGGGAGGGAGACCCAGTACTTC. It encodes CAISDSTGGRETQYF.

V is TRBV15 and J is TRBJ2-3, with 7 bases identical to TRBD2. Germline V gene sequence: CDR1 LNHNV, CDR2 YYDKDF (reference sequence). The CDR3 has 18 amino acids. After removal of 1 base from V and 6 bases from J, the junction contained 16 bases not matched to a gene. CDR3 in DNA: TGTGCCACCAGCAGAGGAGCTCTAGCGGACACCGCAATCGATACGCAGTATTTT. Its translation is CATSRGALADTAIDTQYF.

V usage is TRBV6-5 and J usage is TRBJ1-6, with 9 bases matching TRBD1. The junction had 0 bases not matched to a gene; V was cut back by 5 bases and J by 7 bases. Germline lookup yields CDR1 MNHEY and CDR2 SVGAGI. The CDR3 length is 13 residues. CDR3 amino acids: CASSGTGNSPLHF. The CDR3, as DNA: TGTGCCAGCAGTGGGACAGGGAATTCACCCCTCCACTTT.

This chain uses TRBV10-2 with TRBJ1-2, with 9 bases fitting TRBD1. V shed 9 bases, J shed 4 bases, and the junction held 6 bases outside the gene matches. This CDR3 has 13 residues. Germline assignment: CDR1 WSHSY and CDR2 SAAADI. The CDR3 reads CASSGQGSYGYTF. As DNA, the CDR3 is TGCGCCAGTTCTGGACAGGGGAGCTATGGCTACACCTTC.

The V gene is TRBV4-1, the J gene TRBJ1-2, with 8 bases identical to TRBD1. In germline, CDR1 is MGHRA, CDR2 YSYEKL. Losses at the gene ends were 0 bases for V and 4 bases for J; bases not matched to a gene: 4. There are 15 residues in the CDR3. This chain's CDR3 is CASSQDDRGFYGYTF. The CDR3 DNA follows: TGCGCCAGCAGCCAAGACGACAGGGGTTTCTATGGCTACACCTTC.

Only a few counts were recorded for this clone. The rearrangement uses TRBV27 and TRBJ2-3; 7 bases agree with TRBD1. Trimming took 8 bases from V and 1 from J; bases not matched to a gene: 6. Germline values: CDR1 MNHEY, CDR2 SMNVEV (reference sequence). The CDR3 totals 14 residues. The CDR3 region is CASRRDSRTDTQYF. CDR3 nucleotides: TGTGCCAGCCGCCGGGACAGTCGCACAGATACGCAGTATTTT.

The chain employs TRBV19 and TRBJ1-2; D is unclear. In germline, CDR1 is LNHDA, CDR2 SQIVND (reference sequence). The CDR3 sequence is 14 residues long. V lost 6 bases to trimming and J lost 5 bases, with 16 bases between them. In DNA form, the CDR3 reads TGTGCCAGTAGCCCGAAGCGGGAGCGGTATGGCTACACCTTC. Protein sequence: CASSPKRERYGYTF.

This clone was counted between two and nine times. The V call is TRBV30, the J call TRBJ2-1; 8 bases fit TRBD2. J lost 8 bases, V lost 3 bases, and 12 bases had no gene match. The length of the CDR3 is 15 residues. Germline CDR1 is GTSNPN and CDR2 is SVGIG (reference sequence). Written as DNA, the CDR3 is TGTGCCTGGAGATCCCCGGGACTAGTCGGTGATGAGCAGTTCTTC. It is translated as CAWRSPGLVGDEQFF. The full variable domain, with the rest looked up from reference TRBV30 and TRBJ2-1, is SQTIHQWPATLVQPVGSPLSLECTVEGTSNPNLYWYRQAAGRGLQLLFYSVGIGQISSEVPQNLSASRPQDRQFILSSKKLLLSDSGFYLCAWRSPGLVGDEQFFGPGTRLTVL.

The V call is TRBV7-9, the J call TRBJ1-2; D is unresolved. This CDR3 region has 12 residues. CDR1 and CDR2 (germline): SEHNR, FQNEAQ (reference sequence). Trimming took off 3 bases at V and 8 bases at J, with 10 bases between the two ends. In DNA form, the CDR3 reads TGTGCCAGCAGCTTGGCGGGCGGGGGCTACACCTTC. This encodes CASSLAGGGYTF.

The chain combines TRBV15 with TRBJ2-1; D possibly corresponds to TRBD1 (6 bases). CDR1 and CDR2 from the germline V gene are LNHNV and YYDKDF (reference sequence). Trimming cost V 3 bases and J 10 bases, with 16 bases left between them. The CDR3 runs to 14 residues. The CDR3 here is CATSRDTGFREQFF. The CDR3 bases are TGTGCCACCAGCAGGGATACAGGGTTCAGGGAGCAGTTCTTC.

The gene calls are TRBV5-4 and TRBJ2-2; the D gene is possibly TRBD1 (6 bases). There are 16 residues in the CDR3. Per germline, CDR1 SGHNT and CDR2 YYREEE (reference sequence). Trimming took off 0 bases at V and 1 base at J, with 10 bases between the two ends. CDR3 sequence: CASSLGGLGNTGELFF. CDR3 sequence (DNA): TGTGCCAGCAGCTTGGGGGGGCTAGGGAACACCGGGGAGCTGTTTTTT.

The genes are TRBV5-1 and TRBJ2-2; TRBD1 aligns across 7 bases. From germline, CDR1 is SGHRS and CDR2 YFSETQ. This CDR3 comprises 15 residues. The J segment lost 6 bases and the V segment lost 4 bases, leaving 9 bases of the junction unmatched. CDR3 amino acids: CASSHGQAFAGELFF. In DNA form, the CDR3 reads TGCGCCAGCAGCCACGGACAGGCATTCGCCGGGGAGCTGTTTTTT.

The chain links TRBV10-2 to TRBJ2-5, with a tentative D call TRBD1 (6 bases). The CDR3 contains 13 residues. V was shortened by 4 bases and J by 2 bases, with 8 bases between the two germline ends. The germline gives CDR1 WSHSY, CDR2 SAAADI. DNA of the CDR3: TGCGCCAGCAGTGCACAGGGACAAGAGACCCAGTACTTC. As protein: CASSAQGQETQYF.

This clone was detected only a few times. Written as DNA, the CDR3 is TGCTCCGGACAGGGACCCTACGAGCAGTACTTC. Its translation: CSGQGPYEQYF. The V gene is TRBV20-1, the J gene TRBJ2-7, with TRBD1 matching 8 bases. CDR3 size: 11 residues. Looked up from germline, CDR1 is DFQATT and CDR2 is SNEGSKA (reference sequence).

The chain combines TRBV18 with TRBJ2-1; 14 bases are shared with TRBD2. Germline V gene sequence: CDR1 KGHSH, CDR2 LQKENI. CDR3 length: 15 amino acids. V lost 2 bases, J lost 8 bases, and 2 bases stayed unmatched. CDR3 nucleotide sequence: TGTGCCAGCTCACCAAAGACTAGCGGGGGGGATGAGCAGTTCTTC. Translated, it gives CASSPKTSGGDEQFF.

This chain links TRBV11-2 with TRBJ2-7; 10 bases align to TRBD2. The germline gives CDR1 SGHAT, CDR2 FQNNGV. The CDR3 is made up of 16 amino acids. The V segment lost 3 bases and the J segment 0 bases; nucleotides outside the gene matches: 5. CDR3 DNA: TGTGCCAGCAGCTTTAGGGGACTAGCGCTCTCCTACGAGCAGTACTTC. This encodes CASSFRGLALSYEQYF.

CDR3: CASSQGEVQPQHF. CDR3 sequence (DNA): TGTGCCAGTAGTCAGGGTGAGGTCCAGCCCCAGCATTTT. The chain recombines TRBV19 with TRBJ1-5, with D perhaps TRBD1 (5 bases). The V end was cut by 5 bases, the J end by 7 bases, with 12 bases between. This CDR3 contains 13 residues. The germline V gene encodes CDR1 LNHDA and CDR2 SQIVND (reference sequence).

This clone was found a few times. The rearrangement links TRBV5-6 to TRBJ2-7, with 10 bases matching TRBD2. Per the germline V gene, CDR1 is SGHDT and CDR2 is YYEEEE. V gave up 1 base and J gave up 2 bases; unmatched junction bases: 0. The CDR3 runs 14 residues. The CDR3 is CASSLTSGAYEQYF. The CDR3 DNA is TGTGCCAGCAGCTTGACTAGCGGGGCCTACGAGCAGTACTTC. Looking up the rest from reference TRBV5-6 and TRBJ2-7 gives the full variable domain: DAGVTQSPTHLIKTRGQQVTLRCSPKSGHDTVSWYQQALGQGPQFIFQYYEEEERQRGNFPDRFSGHQFPNYSSELNVNALLLGDSALYLCASSLTSGAYEQYFGPGTRLTVT.

The chain combines TRBV6-1 with TRBJ1-5; D remains unclear. CDR3 length: 16 residues. V dropped 2 bases and J dropped 0 bases, with 11 bases sitting between them. CDR1 is MNHNS, CDR2 SASEGT, per germline. CDR3 DNA sequence: TGTGCCAGCAGTGAATTTCGGGGTAATAGCAATCAGCCCCAGCATTTT. This encodes CASSEFRGNSNQPQHF.

The V and J genes are TRBV10-3 and TRBJ2-1; 7 bases are shared with TRBD1. CDR3 length: 15 amino acids. The ends lost 5 bases at V and 8 bases at J; junction bases unmatched: 12. Germline CDR1 ENHRY, CDR2 SYGVKD. CDR3 sequence reads: CAISKGTGDRDEQFF. For the CDR3, the DNA is TGTGCCATCAGTAAGGGAACAGGGGATCGCGATGAGCAGTTCTTC.